This T cell receptor beta chain was retrieved from a study of T cell changes during pregnancy in multiple sclerosis. The data were produced by immunoSEQ multiplex PCR, yet TCRdb's version contains in-frame clones alone and is incomplete. The repertoire consists of more than 55,000 clones, with 90% to 95% occurring once and the leading ten covering about 1.2%. Trimming took 5 bases from V and 4 from J; bases not matched to a gene: 4. The V gene's germline CDR1 is MNHEY and CDR2 SMNVEV (reference sequence). The CDR3 sequence is 15 residues long. The sequencing here drew on peripheral blood, taken in the third trimester of pregnancy. This sequence originates from a female donor with multiple sclerosis, enrolled in a pregnancy study. This chain links TRBV27 with TRBJ2-2; TRBD1 aligns across 10 bases. The CDR3 nucleotides read TGTGCCAGCAGTCCACGACAGGGGGCCACCGGGGAGCTGTTTTTT. Amino acid sequence: CASSPRQGATGELFF.